The entry below describes one T cell receptor (beta chain). The CDR3 is made up of 15 amino acids. Germline CDR1 and CDR2: SGHNT and YYREEE (reference sequence). V was trimmed by 4 bases and J by 2 bases, leaving 13 bases between them. The sample originates from a study of cytotoxic CD8 clonotypes in ibrutinib-treated CLL. The repertoire was sequenced with immunoSEQ multiplex PCR; TCRdb's copy has only in-frame clones and lacks some. The sample comprises 200,000 or so clones, roughly three quarters of which are singletons, and about 10% rests with the top ten. The sample in question was PBMCs, obtained after 12 months of ibrutinib treatment. This TCR derives from a human donor with chronic lymphocytic leukemia. The rearrangement links TRBV5-4 to TRBJ2-4; D may be TRBD2 (5 bases). CDR3 bases: TGTGCCAGCAGCCTTACTTCGGGGACCAAAAACATTCAGTACTTC. Translated: CASSLTSGTKNIQYF.